This T cell receptor beta chain was captured in a study of shared clonotypes between healthy human individuals (dated by TCRdb to the early 2020s). A note on the overall study: The cohort included a few men and a couple of women between 18 and 49 years of age. Leukapheresis yielded between about 0.85 and 10 billion PBMCs per donor. To increase sequencing depth and limit assay-specific biases, TCR repertoire library preparation and sequencing were carried out by different laboratories using diverse techniques. To estimate repertoire size and how much clonotypes are shared between individuals, the study performed deep sequencing of blood TCR repertoires from roughly five healthy adults. Per donor, three plates each were used for CD4 naive and CD4 memory, two for CD8 naive, and one for CD8 memory. Results the study describes overall, beyond this receptor: Sampling was limited to blood, and TCR repertoires in tissue likely differ from TCR repertoires in blood. When a few donors were compared, the shared fraction of clonotypes was 5% to 6.5% for naive CD4, roughly 3.3% for naive CD8, 2% to 2.5% for memory CD4, and roughly 0.43% for memory CD8. The genetic and exposure-history diversity represented was limited by the small number of donors. Estimated clonotype richness was generally larger for naive than for memory subsets. Higher generation probabilities were observed for clonotypes shared by all four sorted-subset donors than for non-shared clonotypes. Rarefaction of sorted-subset datasets indicated incomplete sequencing despite the large sequencing depth. Pairwise subsampling led to the expectation that sequencing depth would affect the degree of clonotype sharing among donors.

The donors were healthy, HIV-negative adults with no recently reported acute infections or vaccinations. Every donor was a Caucasian adult living in Nashville, Tennessee, USA. CD4+ T cells were enriched by magnetic negative selection; naive cells were then positively selected on CD45RA, and the negative fraction formed the memory subset. After blood collection by leukapheresis, PBMCs were isolated using Ficoll-Histopaque density gradient centrifugation and then cryopreserved in the vapor phase of liquid nitrogen. Purity and quantity of every magnetically sorted T cell population were checked by analytical flow cytometry. Each sorted fraction had its genomic DNA isolated and then quantified by UV absorbance on a Nanodrop 2000c. Concerning this clone itself: Its target antigen remains unknown. Base qualities are not recorded, but no much larger clone differs from it by a single base.

CDR3 length: 15 amino acids, cysteine to phenylalanine. Of all the DNA, just the CDR3 is kept, 45 bases in frame from base 1. Here V drops 6 bases and J drops 0 bases, and the junction holds 7 bases not matched to any gene. CDR1 and CDR2 are drawn from the germline V gene (reference sequence): LNHDA, SQIVND. Using the deep immunoSEQ assay, multiplex PCR amplified TCR CDR3 regions from genomic DNA. Extracted genomic DNA from each cell subset was spread evenly across all wells of several immunoSEQ 96-well plates, with each plate serving as a replicate. For sorted subsets, about 210 ng of genomic DNA, equivalent to some 33,000 T cell genomes, went into each replicate PCR. Purified libraries were measured with a Qubit 3.0 fluorometer, size-checked on a Bioanalyzer 2100, and measured again with the KAPA Library Quantification kit. Every immunoSEQ 96-well plate was sequenced on a separate single-read 150-cycle Illumina NextSeq 550 flow cell. The published analysis was carried out like this. Because the immunoSEQ output included only junctional sequences and no quality scores, the filtering could not be the same as the filtering used for full-length reads. Sequences were annotated with PyIR, a Python wrapper for IgBLAST v1.9, using IMGT germline references to assign V/J genes and CDR3. Reads with weak V/J assignments (E-value above 1e-6), missing CDR3, stop codons, out-of-frame junctions, or ambiguous translated residues were removed. V3J clonotypes were defined as sequences sharing an identical inferred V gene, J gene, and CDR3 amino acid sequence. Percentage overlap between repertoires was calculated by dividing the number of shared unique clonotypes by the size of the smaller repertoire. Richness of each repertoire was evaluated using RTK rarefaction, the Chao1 estimator, and Recon v2.1 estimates of unobserved clonotypes. Generation probabilities for all TCRbeta clonotypes obtained by the gDNA method from a handful of donors were computed using OLGA. TCRdb carries this immuneACCESS record with in-frame sequences only. Its versions omit some clonotypes, under half of them owing to an unresolved V gene in the studies checked, with the rest unexplained. V and J calls plus clone size are reproduced from that table; the DNA served to infer D and trimming. This sample holds some 2,500,000 clones; just under 95% were observed only once. Roughly 0.34% of the sample rests with the top ten.

The sample taken for sequencing was naive CD4+ T cells from PBMCs. The cell subset or site label on this specimen signifies: CD45RA+ positively selected. The chain was built from TRBV19 and TRBJ2-5; 7 nucleotides in the junction match TRBD1. The receptor was derived from a man between 18 and 35 years old in good health. Some clones in this sample may be carry-over from other donors' samples. The DNA sequence reads TGTGCCAGTAGGGAACGACAGGGAAACCAAGAGACCCAGTACTTC. This codes for CASRERQGNQETQYF.